Sequencing of this T cell receptor beta chain was carried out in a study of blood T cell repertoires in COVID-19. The count of this clone is one. The V gene's germline CDR1 is SGDLS and CDR2 YYNGEE. The germline V and J ends were trimmed by 3 bases and 4 bases, with 20 bases remaining between them. The CDR3 length is 17 residues. The repertoire was sequenced with immunoSEQ multiplex PCR; TCRdb's copy has only in-frame clones and lacks some. Altogether 300,000 to 400,000 clones are present, approximately 88% being singletons, with the ten largest covering over 0.9%. The sample was PBMCs or T cells enriched from blood (not recorded which). This clonotype originated in a woman in her twenties or thirties with acute COVID-19. The V and J genes are TRBV9 and TRBJ1-3; the D is unclear. The CDR3 coding sequence is TGTGCCAGCAGCGCCAATGGTGAGCGTTTCATGGGAAACACCATATATTTT. Residues: CASSANGERFMGNTIYF.